This entry concerns a single TCR beta chain. The antigen remains undetermined. This sample is drawn from a study of shared clonotypes between healthy human individuals. Study details: Aged between 18 and 49, the donors were two women and three men. Per donor, CD8 memory used one plate, CD8 naive used two, CD4 memory used three and CD4 naive used three. Regarding the study as a whole: Memory subsets had estimated richness that was generally smaller than that of naive subsets.

V trimming: 6 bases; J trimming: 6 bases; junction bases outside the gene matches: 14. Germline V gene lookup returns CDR1 MNHEY and CDR2 SMNVEV (reference sequence). This CDR3 contains 15 residues. For sorted subsets, about 200 ng DNA per replicate equaled about 27,000 T cell genomes. Profiled with immunoSEQ multiplex PCR; TCRdb holds only in-frame clones, not every one. Of about 2.3 million clones in the sample, about nine tenths were seen once. The sequence derives from a man between 18 and 35 years old in good health. Some clones in this sample may be carry-over from other donors' samples. This chain links TRBV27 with TRBJ2-7; 7 nucleotides line up with TRBD2. Material: naive CD4+ T cells from PBMCs. As to subset: CD45RA+ positively selected. The CDR3 region is CASSAMGAGMGEQYF. The CDR3 DNA follows: TGTGCCAGCAGCGCCATGGGAGCGGGAATGGGCGAGCAGTACTTC.